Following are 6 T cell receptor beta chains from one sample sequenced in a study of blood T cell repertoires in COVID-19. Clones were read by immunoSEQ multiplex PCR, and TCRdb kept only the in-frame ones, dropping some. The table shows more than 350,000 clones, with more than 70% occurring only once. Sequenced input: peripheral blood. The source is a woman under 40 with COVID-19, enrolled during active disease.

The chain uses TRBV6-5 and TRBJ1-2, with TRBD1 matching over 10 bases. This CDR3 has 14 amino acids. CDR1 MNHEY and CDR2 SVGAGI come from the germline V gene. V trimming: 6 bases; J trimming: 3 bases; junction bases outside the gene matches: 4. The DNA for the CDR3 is TGTGCCAGCAGGAGGACAGGGGGAGACTATGGCTACACCTTC. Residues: CASRRTGGDYGYTF.

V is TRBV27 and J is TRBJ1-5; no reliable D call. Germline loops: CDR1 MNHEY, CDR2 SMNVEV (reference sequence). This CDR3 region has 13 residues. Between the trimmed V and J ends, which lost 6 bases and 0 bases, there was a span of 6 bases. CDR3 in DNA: TGTGCCAGCAGGGAGGATAGCAATCAGCCCCAGCATTTT. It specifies CASREDSNQPQHF.

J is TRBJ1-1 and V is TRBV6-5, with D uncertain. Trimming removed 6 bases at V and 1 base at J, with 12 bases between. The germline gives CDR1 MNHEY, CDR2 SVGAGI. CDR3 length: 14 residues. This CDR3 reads CASSRLPPNTEAFF. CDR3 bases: TGTGCCAGCAGCCGACTACCCCCGAACACTGAAGCTTTCTTT.

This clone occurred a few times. The CDR3 DNA reads as TGTGCCAGCAGCTCACTAGCGGGGGTGAACACCGGGGAGCTGTTTTTT. Protein product: CASSSLAGVNTGELFF. V is TRBV5-6 and J is TRBJ2-2; the match to TRBD2 covers 11 bases. In germline, CDR1 is SGHDT, CDR2 YYEEEE. This CDR3 has 16 amino acids. V trimming: 3 bases; J trimming: 1 base; junction bases outside the gene matches: 2. Variable domain in full (rest from reference TRBV5-6 and TRBJ2-2): DAGVTQSPTHLIKTRGQQVTLRCSPKSGHDTVSWYQQALGQGPQFIFQYYEEEERQRGNFPDRFSGHQFPNYSSELNVNALLLGDSALYLCASSSLAGVNTGELFFGEGSRLTVL.

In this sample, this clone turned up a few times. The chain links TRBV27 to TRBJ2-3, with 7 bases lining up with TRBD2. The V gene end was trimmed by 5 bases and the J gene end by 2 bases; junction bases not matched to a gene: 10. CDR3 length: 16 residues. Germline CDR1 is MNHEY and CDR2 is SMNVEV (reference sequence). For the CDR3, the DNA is TGTGCCAGCAGTGGGGTGCTAGCGGACCCCACAGATACGCAGTATTTT. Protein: CASSGVLADPTDTQYF.

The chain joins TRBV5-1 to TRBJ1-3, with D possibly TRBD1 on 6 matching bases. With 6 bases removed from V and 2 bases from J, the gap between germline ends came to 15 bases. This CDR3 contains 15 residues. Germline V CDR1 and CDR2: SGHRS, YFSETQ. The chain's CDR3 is CASKGGQGPGNTIYF. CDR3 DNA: TGCGCCAGCAAGGGGGGGCAGGGGCCTGGAAACACCATATATTTT.